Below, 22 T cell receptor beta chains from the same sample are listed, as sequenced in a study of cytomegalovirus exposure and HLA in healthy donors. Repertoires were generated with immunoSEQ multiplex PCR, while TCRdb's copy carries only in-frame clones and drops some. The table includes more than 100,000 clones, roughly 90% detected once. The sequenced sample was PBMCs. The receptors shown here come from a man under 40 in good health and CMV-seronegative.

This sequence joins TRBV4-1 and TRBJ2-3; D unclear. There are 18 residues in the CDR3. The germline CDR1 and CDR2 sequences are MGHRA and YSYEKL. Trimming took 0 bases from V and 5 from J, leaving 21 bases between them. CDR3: CASSQDRPGAASLDTQYF. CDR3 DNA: TGCGCCAGCAGCCAAGATCGCCCCGGAGCTGCCTCCTTAGATACGCAGTATTTT.

The CDR3 region has the DNA TGTGCCAGCAGCCCCCCGGGGGATCGGACCACTGAAGCTTTCTTT. Protein sequence: CASSPPGDRTTEAFF. The chain employs TRBV13 and TRBJ1-1, with a tentative D call TRBD1 (5 bases). Trimming left V 5 bases short and J 4 bases short, with 17 bases between. The V gene's germline CDR1 is PRHDT and CDR2 FYEKMQ (reference sequence). The CDR3 totals 15 residues.

CDR3 sequence: CASSIGHGYGYTF. The CDR3 DNA is TGTGCCAGCAGCATTGGACACGGCTATGGCTACACCTTC. The genes are TRBV7-2 and TRBJ1-2; D may be TRBD1 (5 bases). The CDR3 has 13 amino acids. The germline V and J ends were trimmed by 5 bases and 4 bases, with 11 bases remaining between them. Germline CDR1 SGHTA, CDR2 FQGNSA.

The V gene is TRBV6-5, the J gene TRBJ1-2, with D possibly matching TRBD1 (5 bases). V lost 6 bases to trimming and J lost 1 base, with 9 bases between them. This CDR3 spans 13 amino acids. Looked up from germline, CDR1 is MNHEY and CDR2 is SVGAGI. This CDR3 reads CASSRDSNYGYTF. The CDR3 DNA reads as TGTGCCAGCAGCAGAGACAGTAACTATGGCTACACCTTC.

CDR3 bases: TGTGCCAGTAGTATCTTCGGTGGGGGCGGGAGAGGTTACTACGAGCAGTACTTC. Translating it yields CASSIFGGGGRGYYEQYF. The chain has TRBV19 and TRBJ2-7; possible D gene TRBD2, 7 bases. The V gene lost 3 bases and the J gene lost 3 bases, with 24 bases spanning the gap. Germline V lookup: CDR1 LNHDA, CDR2 SQIVND (reference sequence). This CDR3 is built from 18 residues.

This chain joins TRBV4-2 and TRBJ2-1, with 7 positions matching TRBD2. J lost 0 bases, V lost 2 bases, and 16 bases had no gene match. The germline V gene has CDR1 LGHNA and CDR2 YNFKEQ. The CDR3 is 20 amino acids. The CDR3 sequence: CASSQSASGSLKTSYNEQFF. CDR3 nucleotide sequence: TGTGCCAGCAGCCAATCAGCTAGCGGAAGCCTCAAGACCTCCTACAATGAGCAGTTCTTC.

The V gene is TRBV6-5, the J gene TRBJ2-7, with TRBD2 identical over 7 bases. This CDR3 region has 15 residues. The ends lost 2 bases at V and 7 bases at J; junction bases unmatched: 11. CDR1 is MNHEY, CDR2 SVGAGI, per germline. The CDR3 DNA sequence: TGTGCCAGCAGTTACCCGAGCGGGACCACGGGGGAGCAGTACTTC. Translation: CASSYPSGTTGEQYF.

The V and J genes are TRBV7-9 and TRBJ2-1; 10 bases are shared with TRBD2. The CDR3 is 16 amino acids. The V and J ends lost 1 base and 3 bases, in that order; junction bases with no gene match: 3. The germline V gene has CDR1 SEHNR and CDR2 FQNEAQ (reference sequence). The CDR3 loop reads CASSLELAGIYNEQFF. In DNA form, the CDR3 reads TGTGCCAGCAGCTTAGAACTAGCGGGGATCTACAATGAGCAGTTCTTC. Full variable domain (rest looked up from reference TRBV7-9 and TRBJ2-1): DTGVSQNPRHKITKRGQNVTFRCDPISEHNRLYWYRQTLGQGPEFLTYFQNEAQLEKSRLLSDRFSAERPKGSFSTLEIQRTEQGDSAMYLCASSLELAGIYNEQFFGPGTRLTVL.

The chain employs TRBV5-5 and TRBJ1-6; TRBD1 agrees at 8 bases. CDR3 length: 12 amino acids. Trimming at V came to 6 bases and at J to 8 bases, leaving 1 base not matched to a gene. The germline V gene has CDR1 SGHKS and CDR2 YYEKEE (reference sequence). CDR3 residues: CASTQGDSPLHF. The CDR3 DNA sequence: TGTGCCAGCACACAGGGGGATTCACCCCTCCACTTT. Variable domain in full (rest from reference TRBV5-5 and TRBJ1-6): DAGVTQSPTHLIKTRGQQVTLRCSPISGHKSVSWYQQVLGQGPQFIFQYYEKEERGRGNFPDRFSARQFPNYSSELNVNALLLGDSALYLCASTQGDSPLHFGNGTRLTVT.

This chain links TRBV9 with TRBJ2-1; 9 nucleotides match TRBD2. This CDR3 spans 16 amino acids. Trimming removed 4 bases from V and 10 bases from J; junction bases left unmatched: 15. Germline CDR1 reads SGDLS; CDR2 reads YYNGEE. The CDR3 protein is CASSSPGGSGSWEQFF. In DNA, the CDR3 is TGTGCCAGCAGCTCCCCGGGGGGTAGCGGGAGTTGGGAGCAGTTCTTC.

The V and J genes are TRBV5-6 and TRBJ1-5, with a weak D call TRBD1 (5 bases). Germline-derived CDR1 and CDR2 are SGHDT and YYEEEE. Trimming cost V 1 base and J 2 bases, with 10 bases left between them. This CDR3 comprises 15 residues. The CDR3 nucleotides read TGTGCCAGCAGCTTGAGGGGAGGAGGCAATCAGCCCCAGCATTTT. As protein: CASSLRGGGNQPQHF.

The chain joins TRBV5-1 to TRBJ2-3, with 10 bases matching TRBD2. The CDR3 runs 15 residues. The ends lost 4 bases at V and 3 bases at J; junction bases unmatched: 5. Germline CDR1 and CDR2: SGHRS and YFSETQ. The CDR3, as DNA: TGCGCCAGCAGCACGGGACTAGCGATAACAGATACGCAGTATTTT. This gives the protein CASSTGLAITDTQYF.

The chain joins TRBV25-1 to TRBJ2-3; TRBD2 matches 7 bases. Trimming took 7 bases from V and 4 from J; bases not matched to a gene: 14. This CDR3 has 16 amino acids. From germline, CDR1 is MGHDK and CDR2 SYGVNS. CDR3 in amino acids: CASIPHSGEYPDTQYF. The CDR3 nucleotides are TGTGCCAGCATCCCCCACAGCGGGGAGTACCCAGATACGCAGTATTTT.

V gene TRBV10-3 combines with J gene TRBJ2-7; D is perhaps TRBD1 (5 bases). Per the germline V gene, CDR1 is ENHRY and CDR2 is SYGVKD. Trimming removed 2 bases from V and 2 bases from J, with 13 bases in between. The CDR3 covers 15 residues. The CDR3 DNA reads TGTGCCATCAGTGAGCCCCCCAGGGCTCCCTACGAGCAGTACTTC. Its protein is CAISEPPRAPYEQYF.

The CDR3 loop reads CASSPRGQGRFGYTF. In DNA, the CDR3 is TGTGCCAGCAGTCCGAGGGGACAGGGGAGATTTGGCTACACCTTC. J is TRBJ1-2 and V is TRBV6-1, with 10 bases fitting TRBD1. After removal of 5 bases from V and 7 bases from J, the junction contained 10 bases not matched to a gene. Germline CDR1 is MNHNS and CDR2 is SASEGT. There are 15 residues in the CDR3.

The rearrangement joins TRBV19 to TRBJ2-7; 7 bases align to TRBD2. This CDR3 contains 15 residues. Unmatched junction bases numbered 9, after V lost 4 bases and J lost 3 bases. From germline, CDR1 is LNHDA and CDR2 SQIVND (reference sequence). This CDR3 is CASSTLAGANYEQYF. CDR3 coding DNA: TGTGCCAGTAGTACCTTAGCGGGTGCGAACTACGAGCAGTACTTC. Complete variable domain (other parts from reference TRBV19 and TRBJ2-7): DGGITQSPKYLFRKEGQNVTLSCEQNLNHDAMYWYRQDPGQGLRLIYYSQIVNDFQKGDIAEGYSVSREKKESFPLTVTSAQKNPTAFYLCASSTLAGANYEQYFGPGTRLTVT.

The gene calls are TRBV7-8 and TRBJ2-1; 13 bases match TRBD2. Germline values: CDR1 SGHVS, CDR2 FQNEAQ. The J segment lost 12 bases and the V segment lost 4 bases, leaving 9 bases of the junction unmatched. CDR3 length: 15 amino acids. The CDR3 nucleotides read TGTGCCAGCAGCTCCAGGACTAGCGGGAGCTTGGGGCAGTTCTTC. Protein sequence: CASSSRTSGSLGQFF.

The CDR3 spells CASSLVRTSGYEQYF. The CDR3 DNA is TGTGCCAGCAGCTTGGTTAGGACTAGCGGCTACGAGCAGTACTTC. This chain links TRBV5-6 with TRBJ2-7; 10 bases are shared with TRBD2. The CDR3 extends over 15 amino acids. The germline V gene has CDR1 SGHDT and CDR2 YYEEEE. Trimming at V came to 0 bases and at J to 3 bases, leaving 3 bases not matched to a gene. The complete variable domain, with remaining parts taken from reference TRBV5-6 and TRBJ2-7, reads DAGVTQSPTHLIKTRGQQVTLRCSPKSGHDTVSWYQQALGQGPQFIFQYYEEEERQRGNFPDRFSGHQFPNYSSELNVNALLLGDSALYLCASSLVRTSGYEQYFGPGTRLTVT.

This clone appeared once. CDR3 protein: CSVGPQGARNIQYF. CDR3 sequence (DNA): TGCAGCGTAGGTCCCCAGGGGGCGCGGAACATTCAGTACTTC. The chain joins TRBV29-1 to TRBJ2-4, with 8 nucleotides matching TRBD1. Trimming cost V 6 bases and J 7 bases; bases outside gene matches: 11. Germline V gene data show CDR1 as SQVTM and CDR2 as ANQGSEA. This CDR3 spans 14 amino acids.

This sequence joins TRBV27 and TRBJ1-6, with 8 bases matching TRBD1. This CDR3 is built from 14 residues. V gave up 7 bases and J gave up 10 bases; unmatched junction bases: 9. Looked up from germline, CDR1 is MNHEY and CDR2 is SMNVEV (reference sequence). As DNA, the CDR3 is TGTGCCAGCAAACCGACAGGGGAAAGGTCACCCCTCCACTTT. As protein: CASKPTGERSPLHF.

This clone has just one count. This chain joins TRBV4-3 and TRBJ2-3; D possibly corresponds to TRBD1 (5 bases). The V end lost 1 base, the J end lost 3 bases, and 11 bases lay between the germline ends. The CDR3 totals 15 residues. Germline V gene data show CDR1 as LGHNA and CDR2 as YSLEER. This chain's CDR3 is CASSQVGVGTDTQYF. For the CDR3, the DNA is TGCGCCAGCAGCCAAGTAGGGGTAGGGACAGATACGCAGTATTTT.

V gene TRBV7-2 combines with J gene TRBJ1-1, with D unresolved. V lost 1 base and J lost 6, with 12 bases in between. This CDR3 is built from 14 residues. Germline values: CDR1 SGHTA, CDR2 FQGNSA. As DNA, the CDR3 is TGTGCCAGCAGCTTAGTGCCCGAGGGCCCTGAAGCTTTCTTT. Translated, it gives CASSLVPEGPEAFF.